The rows below give T cell receptor beta chains drawn from one sample of a study of T cell changes during pregnancy in multiple sclerosis. Sequencing used immunoSEQ multiplex PCR; TCRdb keeps in-frame clones, though not all of them. This table holds 60,000 to 70,000 clones, about nine tenths found once. Sequenced material: peripheral blood, taken in the second trimester of pregnancy. These TCRs come from a female donor with multiple sclerosis, enrolled in a pregnancy study. Each CDR3 is given with its conserved first and last residue. A D gene is named only where the DNA matches it firmly. A clone size is listed for some rows: how often the clone was seen (once, few, many), or a class if it is expanded.

cdr3_aa cdr3_nt d_call j_call v_call clone_size
CASSMTGGSTEAFF TGTGCCAGCAGTATGACAGGGGGAAGCACTGAAGCTTTCTTT TRBD1 TRBJ1-1 TRBV25-1 -
CASSIDHGPNGYTF TGTGCCAGTAGTATAGATCACGGTCCCAATGGCTACACCTTC - TRBJ1-2 TRBV19 -
CASRAGEGGYTF TGTGCCAGCAGGGCAGGGGAGGGTGGCTACACCTTC - TRBJ1-2 TRBV6-6 -
CATSRDRSGGNQPQHF TGTGCCACCAGCAGAGATCGTTCAGGGGGCAATCAGCCCCAGCATTTT - TRBJ1-5 TRBV15 -
CASSQDGTGSYNSPLHF TGTGCCAGCAGCCAAGACGGGACAGGGAGCTATAATTCACCCCTCCACTTT TRBD1 TRBJ1-6 TRBV14 -
CASSIRTGESDTEAFF TGTGCCAGCAGCATCAGAACAGGGGAAAGCGACACTGAAGCTTTCTTT TRBD1 TRBJ1-1 TRBV11-2 -
CAWSVSNQPQHF TGTGCCTGGAGTGTCAGTAATCAGCCCCAGCATTTT - TRBJ1-5 TRBV30 -
CASSLVTGGHHTEAFF TGTGCCAGCAGCTTAGTCACAGGGGGGCATCACACTGAAGCTTTCTTT TRBD1 TRBJ1-1 TRBV7-9 -
CASSLVGLNYGYTF TGTGCCAGCAGCTTAGTTGGGCTTAACTATGGCTACACCTTC - TRBJ1-2 TRBV7-2 few
CASRNREKDYGYTF TGCGCCAGCAGAAACAGGGAAAAGGACTATGGCTACACCTTC - TRBJ1-2 TRBV5-1 -
CASSPPVTGSDQPQHF TGTGCCAGCTCACCACCGGTGACAGGCTCCGATCAGCCCCAGCATTTT - TRBJ1-5 TRBV18 -
CASSVSGEGNEQFF TGTGCCAGCAGCGTATCGGGGGAGGGCAATGAGCAGTTCTTC TRBD2 TRBJ2-1 TRBV9 -
CASSPNRGFMGYGYTF TGTGCCAGCAGCCCCAATCGGGGTTTTATGGGCTATGGCTACACCTTC - TRBJ1-2 TRBV5-8 -
CASSLYGGTYGYTF TGTGCCAGCAGCTTGTATGGGGGCACGTATGGCTACACCTTC - TRBJ1-2 TRBV4-2 once
CASSESGRGGYTF TGCGCCAGCAGTGAGTCAGGCAGGGGAGGCTACACCTTC - TRBJ1-2 TRBV10-1 -